This note documents a single T cell receptor (beta chain) sequence. Its target is unknown. These data come from a study of response to subunit inactivated influenza vaccine. Losses at the gene ends were 7 bases for V and 1 base for J; bases not matched to a gene: 9. Germline loops: CDR1 MGHRA, CDR2 YSYEKL. The CDR3 covers 15 residues. Findings and limits, study-wide: A suggestion made by the authors is that each seasonal influenza vaccination recruits few new T cells.

TCRdb re-called the RT-PCR reads through MiXCR, storing one row per CDR3 protein. The sample contains about half a million distinct CDR3 sequences, 25% of which appear only once. The V call is TRBV4-1, the J call TRBJ1-1; 7 bases map to TRBD1. This TCR came from a middle-aged man who received an inactivated influenza vaccine. The source was CD4+ T cells sorted from PBMCs, collected roughly 5 days after vaccination. CDR3 DNA: TGCGCCAGCAACCATCCGGGACAGAGGAACACTGAAGCTTTCTTT. Its translation: CASNHPGQRNTEAFF.